Sequencing of this T cell receptor beta chain was carried out in a study of blood T cell repertoires in COVID-19. Profiling relied on immunoSEQ multiplex PCR, and the TCRdb table lists in-frame clones only, not all of them. The data show roughly 200,000 clones, around nine tenths seen once. The germline V gene has CDR1 MNHEY and CDR2 SMNVEV (reference sequence). With 6 bases clipped from V and 3 bases from J, the junction kept 5 bases outside the gene matches. CDR3 length equals 14 residues. This clone is a singleton in its sample. The TCR comes from a young woman with acute COVID-19. Source material: PBMCs or T cells enriched from blood (not recorded which). J is TRBJ2-7 and V is TRBV27; 10 nucleotides agree with TRBD1. This chain's CDR3 is CASRRDRGFYEQYF. Written as DNA, the CDR3 is TGTGCCAGCAGAAGGGACAGGGGATTCTACGAGCAGTACTTC.